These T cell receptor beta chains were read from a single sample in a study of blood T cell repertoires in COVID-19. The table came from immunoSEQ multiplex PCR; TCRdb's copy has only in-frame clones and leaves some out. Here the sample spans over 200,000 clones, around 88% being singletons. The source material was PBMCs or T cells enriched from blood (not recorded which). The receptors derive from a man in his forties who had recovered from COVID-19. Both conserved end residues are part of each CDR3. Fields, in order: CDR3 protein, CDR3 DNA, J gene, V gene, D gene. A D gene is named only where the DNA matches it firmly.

cdr3_aa: CASSRGQGLSLRNQPQHF; cdr3_nt: TGTGCCAGCAGCAGGGGACAGGGATTGTCCCTGCGGAATCAGCCCCAGCATTTT; j_call: TRBJ1-5; v_call: TRBV21-1; d_call: -
cdr3_aa: CASRELSSTDTQYF; cdr3_nt: TGCGCCAGCAGGGAGCTGTCTAGCACAGATACGCAGTATTTT; j_call: TRBJ2-3; v_call: TRBV5-1; d_call: -
cdr3_aa: CATRGGLSTDTQYF; cdr3_nt: TGTGCCACCCGCGGGGGACTAAGCACAGATACGCAGTATTTT; j_call: TRBJ2-3; v_call: TRBV15; d_call: TRBD2
cdr3_aa: CASTAGTGYIEAFF; cdr3_nt: TGCGCCAGCACGGCCGGGACAGGGTATATTGAAGCTTTCTTT; j_call: TRBJ1-1; v_call: TRBV5-1; d_call: TRBD1
cdr3_aa: CASRPGQYGYTF; cdr3_nt: TGTGCCAGCAGGCCGGGACAGTATGGCTACACCTTC; j_call: TRBJ1-2; v_call: TRBV2; d_call: TRBD1
cdr3_aa: CASSLSTGGGQPQHF; cdr3_nt: TGTGCCAGCAGCTTGTCTACAGGGGGTGGTCAGCCCCAGCATTTT; j_call: TRBJ1-5; v_call: TRBV5-6; d_call: TRBD1
cdr3_aa: CASSSPGTSGIEEQFF; cdr3_nt: TGTGCCAGCAGCTCTCCCGGGACTAGCGGGATTGAAGAGCAGTTCTTC; j_call: TRBJ2-1; v_call: TRBV11-1; d_call: TRBD2
cdr3_aa: CASRPGTGALLYGYTF; cdr3_nt: TGCGCCAGCAGACCCGGGACAGGCGCCCTACTCTATGGCTACACCTTC; j_call: TRBJ1-2; v_call: TRBV5-1; d_call: TRBD1
cdr3_aa: CASSLEGGYQPQHF; cdr3_nt: TGCGCCAGCAGCTTGGAAGGGGGTTATCAGCCCCAGCATTTT; j_call: TRBJ1-5; v_call: TRBV5-1; d_call: -
cdr3_aa: CAISEVDRVYEQYF; cdr3_nt: TGTGCCATCAGTGAGGTCGACAGGGTCTACGAGCAGTACTTC; j_call: TRBJ2-7; v_call: TRBV10-3; d_call: TRBD1